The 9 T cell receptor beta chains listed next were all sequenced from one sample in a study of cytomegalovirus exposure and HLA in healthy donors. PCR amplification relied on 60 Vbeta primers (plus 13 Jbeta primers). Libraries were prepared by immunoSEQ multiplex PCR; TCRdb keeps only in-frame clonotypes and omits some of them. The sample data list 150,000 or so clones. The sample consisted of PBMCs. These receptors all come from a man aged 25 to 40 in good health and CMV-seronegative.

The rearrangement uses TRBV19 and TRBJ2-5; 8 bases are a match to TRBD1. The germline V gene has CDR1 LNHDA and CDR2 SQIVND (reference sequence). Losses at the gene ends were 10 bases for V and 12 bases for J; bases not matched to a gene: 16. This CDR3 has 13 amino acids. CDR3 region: CAITQDRVRVKYF. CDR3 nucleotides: TGTGCCATCACTCAGGACAGGGTAAGAGTGAAGTACTTC.

The CDR3 protein is CASTGGAGAQHF. CDR3 nucleotides: TGTGCCAGCACGGGGGGGGCCGGGGCCCAGCATTTT. This rearrangement joins TRBV2 to TRBJ1-5, with TRBD1 as a possible D gene (6 bases). Germline V CDR1 and CDR2: SNHLY, FYNNEI. This CDR3 has 12 amino acids. Trimming removed 7 bases at V and 11 bases at J, with 15 bases between. Full variable domain (missing parts from reference TRBV2 and TRBJ1-5): EPEVTQTPSHQVTQMGQEVILRCVPISNHLYFYWYRQILGQKVEFLVSFYNNEISEKSEIFDDQFSVERPDGSNFTLKIRSTKLEDSAMYFCASTGGAGAQHFGDGTRLSIL.

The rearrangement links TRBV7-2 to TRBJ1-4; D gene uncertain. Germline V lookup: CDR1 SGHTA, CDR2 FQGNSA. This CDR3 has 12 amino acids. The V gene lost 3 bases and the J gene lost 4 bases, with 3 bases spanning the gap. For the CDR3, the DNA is TGTGCCAGCAGCTTTAATAATGAAAAACTGTTTTTT. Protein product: CASSFNNEKLFF.

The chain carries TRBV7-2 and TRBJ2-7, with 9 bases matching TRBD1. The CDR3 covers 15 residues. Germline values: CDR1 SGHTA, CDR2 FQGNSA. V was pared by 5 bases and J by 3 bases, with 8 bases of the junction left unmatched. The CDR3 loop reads CASSPRTGVIYEQYF. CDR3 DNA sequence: TGTGCCAGCAGCCCCCGGACAGGGGTAATCTACGAGCAGTACTTC. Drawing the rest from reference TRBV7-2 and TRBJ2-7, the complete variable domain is GAGVSQSPSNKVTEKGKDVELRCDPISGHTALYWYRQSLGQGLEFLIYFQGNSAPDKSGLPSDRFSAERTGGSVSTLTIQRTQQEDSAVYLCASSPRTGVIYEQYFGPGTRLTVT.

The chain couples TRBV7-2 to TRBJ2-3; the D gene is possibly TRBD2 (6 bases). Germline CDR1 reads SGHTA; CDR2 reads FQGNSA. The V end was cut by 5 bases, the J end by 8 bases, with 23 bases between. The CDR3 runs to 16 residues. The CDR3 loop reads CASSQSGTAYVGTQYF. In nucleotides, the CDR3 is TGTGCCAGCAGCCAGAGTGGGACTGCATATGTCGGTACGCAGTATTTT.

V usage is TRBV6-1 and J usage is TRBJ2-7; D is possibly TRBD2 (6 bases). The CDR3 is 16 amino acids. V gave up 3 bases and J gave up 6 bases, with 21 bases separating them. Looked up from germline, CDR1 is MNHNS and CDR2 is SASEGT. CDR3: CASSEGGRRNTGEQYF. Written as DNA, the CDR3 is TGTGCCAGCAGTGAGGGTGGGAGGAGGAACACCGGCGAGCAGTACTTC.

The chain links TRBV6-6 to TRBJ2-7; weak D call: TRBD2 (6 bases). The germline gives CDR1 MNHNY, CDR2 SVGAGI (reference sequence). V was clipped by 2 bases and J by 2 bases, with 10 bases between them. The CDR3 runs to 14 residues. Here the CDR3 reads CASSYGGIPYEQYF. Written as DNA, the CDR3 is TGTGCCAGCAGTTACGGGGGGATTCCCTACGAGCAGTACTTC.

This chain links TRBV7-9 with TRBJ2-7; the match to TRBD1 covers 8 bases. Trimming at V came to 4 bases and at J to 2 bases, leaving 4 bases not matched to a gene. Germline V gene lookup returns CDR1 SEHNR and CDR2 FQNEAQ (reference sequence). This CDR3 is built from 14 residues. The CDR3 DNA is TGTGCCAGCAGCTCCGGGACAGGACCCTACGAGCAGTACTTC. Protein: CASSSGTGPYEQYF.

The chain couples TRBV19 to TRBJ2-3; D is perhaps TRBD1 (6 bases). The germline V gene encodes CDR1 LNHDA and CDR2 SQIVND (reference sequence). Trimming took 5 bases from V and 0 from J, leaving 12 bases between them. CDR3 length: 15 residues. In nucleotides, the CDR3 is TGTGCCAGTAGTCCGGACAGTCGAAGCACAGATACGCAGTATTTT. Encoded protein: CASSPDSRSTDTQYF.